Listed below are T cell receptor beta chains from one sample, sequenced in a study of CD4 T cells in relation to SARS-CoV-2 and coronaviruses. The table came from immunoSEQ multiplex PCR; TCRdb's copy has only in-frame clones and leaves some out. The table lists tens of thousands of clones, 75% to 90% of them singletons. Source material: memory CD4+ T cells from PBMCs. The source is a human donor in good health. CDR3s include the opening cysteine and the closing phenylalanine or tryptophan. The D gene is left open where the match is weak. Clone size, where shown, is once, few, many, or a class for clones that have expanded.

TRBJ2-5	-	TRBV5-1	TRBD1	CASRSGTGETQYF	TGCGCCAGCAGGTCAGGGACAGGGGAGACCCAGTACTTC
TRBJ2-7	-	TRBV5-4	-	CASSLGFSGSYEQYF	TGTGCCAGCAGCTTAGGGTTCTCAGGGTCCTACGAGCAGTACTTC
TRBJ2-7	-	TRBV18	TRBD1	CASSQTGTGVYEQYF	TGTGCCAGCTCACAGACAGGGACAGGGGTCTACGAGCAGTACTTC
TRBJ2-1	-	TRBV7-3	TRBD1	CASSYDRVGYNEQFF	TGTGCCAGCAGCTACGACAGGGTAGGCTACAATGAGCAGTTCTTC
TRBJ2-2	-	TRBV11-2	TRBD2	CASSLAAGVRTGELFF	TGTGCCAGCAGCTTAGCGGCGGGAGTGAGAACCGGGGAGCTGTTTTTT
TRBJ2-1	-	TRBV4-2	TRBD2	CASSLRLAGGGNEQFF	TGTGCCAGCAGCCTCCGCCTAGCGGGAGGAGGCAATGAGCAGTTCTTC
TRBJ2-2	-	TRBV15	-	CATSRDPGTANTGELFF	TGTGCCACCAGCAGAGACCCGGGAACCGCGAACACCGGGGAGCTGTTTTTT
TRBJ2-5	-	TRBV7-6	TRBD1	CASTKTGPPSGTQYF	TGTGCCAGCACCAAGACAGGGCCCCCGAGTGGGACCCAGTACTTC
TRBJ2-7	-	TRBV2	-	CASSERATYEQYF	TGTGCCAGCAGTGAACGGGCAACCTACGAGCAGTACTTC
TRBJ2-7	-	TRBV16	TRBD2	CASSQRSGRGNYEQYF	TGTGCCAGCAGCCAACGGAGCGGGAGGGGGAACTACGAGCAGTACTTC
TRBJ1-5	-	TRBV4-2	-	CASSVRQGKQPQHF	TGTGCCAGCAGCGTGAGGCAGGGTAAACAGCCCCAGCATTTT
TRBJ2-7	once	TRBV2	-	CASRSYYEQYF	TGTGCCAGCAGATCCTACTACGAGCAGTACTTC
TRBJ1-4	-	TRBV15	-	CATSRDTPGAEKLFF	TGTGCCACCAGCAGAGATACCCCGGGGGCCGAAAAACTGTTTTTT
TRBJ1-6	-	TRBV28	-	CASSTRVFNSPLHF	TGTGCCAGCAGTACCAGGGTTTTTAATTCACCCCTCCACTTT
TRBJ2-2	-	TRBV7-2	-	CASSLVESYTGELFF	TGTGCCAGCAGCTTAGTAGAATCGTACACCGGGGAGCTGTTTTTT
TRBJ2-7	-	TRBV19	-	CASSTGTRSYEQYF	TGTGCCAGTAGTACCGGAACTAGGTCCTACGAGCAGTACTTC
TRBJ2-3	few	TRBV24-1	-	CATSDFSASTDTQYF	TGTGCCACCAGTGATTTTTCGGCTTCCACAGATACGCAGTATTTT
TRBJ2-7	-	TRBV11-2	-	CASSLDRAGKEQYF	TGTGCCAGCAGCTTAGATAGGGCAGGGAAAGAGCAGTACTTC
TRBJ1-4	-	TRBV5-5	TRBD1	CASSGGQLLGEKLFF	TGTGCCAGCAGCGGGGGACAGCTACTTGGTGAAAAACTGTTTTTT
TRBJ1-5	-	TRBV30	TRBD1	CAWGQGSNQPQHF	TGTGCCTGGGGACAGGGAAGCAATCAGCCCCAGCATTTT
TRBJ1-6	-	TRBV29-1	-	CSAQGGATLHF	TGCAGCGCACAAGGGGGGGCCACCCTCCACTTT
TRBJ2-1	-	TRBV4-1	-	CASSQGGVSYNEQFF	TGCGCCAGCAGCCAAGGGGGGGTCTCCTACAATGAGCAGTTCTTC
TRBJ2-2	once	TRBV2	TRBD2	CASSGLAGATGELFF	TGTGCCAGCAGCGGACTAGCGGGGGCGACCGGGGAGCTGTTTTTT
TRBJ1-5	-	TRBV6-5	-	CASSYSGTGGGQPQHF	TGTGCCAGCAGTTACTCTGGGACCGGGGGCGGCCAGCCCCAGCATTTT
TRBJ2-7	-	TRBV5-1	-	CASSLALPTDYEQYF	TGCGCCAGCAGCTTGGCCCTTCCAACAGACTACGAGCAGTACTTC
TRBJ1-5	once	TRBV19	-	CASSNTGRSNQPQHF	TGTGCCAGTAGTAATACAGGGAGAAGCAATCAGCCCCAGCATTTT
TRBJ1-1	-	TRBV28	-	CASSPPPWNTEAFF	TGTGCCAGCAGCCCCCCCCCATGGAACACTGAAGCTTTCTTT
TRBJ1-4	-	TRBV14	TRBD1	CASGQGASTNEKLFF	TGTGCCAGCGGACAGGGGGCTTCTACTAATGAAAAACTGTTTTTT
TRBJ2-3	-	TRBV19	-	CASSLRTYSTDTQYF	TGTGCCAGTAGTCTCCGGACATACAGCACAGATACGCAGTATTTT
TRBJ2-5	once	TRBV10-1	-	CASSSTRGETQYF	TGCGCCAGCAGTTCTACCAGGGGAGAGACCCAGTACTTC
TRBJ2-3	-	TRBV7-2	-	CASRTAGDTQYF	TGTGCCAGCAGAACTGCGGGAGATACGCAGTATTTT
TRBJ1-2	medium-sized	TRBV6-5	TRBD1	CASSRTGGYGYTF	TGTGCCAGCAGTCGGACAGGGGGCTATGGCTACACCTTC
TRBJ1-4	-	TRBV19	-	CASSMYQYQTEKLFF	TGTGCCAGTAGTATGTATCAATATCAAACAGAAAAACTGTTTTTT
TRBJ1-6	-	TRBV27	-	CASSLVATLNPPLHF	TGTGCCAGCAGTTTGGTCGCGACACTTAATCCACCCCTCCACTTT
TRBJ2-4	-	TRBV28	-	CASNPVPGATKNIQYF	TGTGCCAGCAACCCGGTGCCGGGGGCGACCAAAAACATTCAGTACTTC
TRBJ2-7	-	TRBV7-9	-	CASSPGRGSSYEQYF	TGTGCCAGCAGCCCCGGTCGGGGGTCCTCCTACGAGCAGTACTTC
TRBJ1-6	-	TRBV27	TRBD1	CASSPWDSENSPLHF	TGTGCCAGCAGTCCCTGGGACAGTGAGAATTCACCCCTCCACTTT
TRBJ2-2	-	TRBV5-1	-	CASTAGNHLTHGELFF	TGCGCCAGCACGGCCGGGAATCACCTCACTCACGGGGAGCTGTTTTTT
TRBJ2-3	-	TRBV19	TRBD2	CASSILPSGSSTDTQYF	TGTGCCAGTAGTATCCTTCCTAGCGGGTCTAGCACAGATACGCAGTATTTT
TRBJ1-1	-	TRBV30	-	CAQTGPLRGTEAFF	TGTGCCCAGACAGGTCCCCTGAGGGGCACTGAAGCTTTCTTT
TRBJ1-1	-	TRBV29-1	-	CSVGRGLNTEAFF	TGCAGCGTTGGAAGAGGTTTGAACACTGAAGCTTTCTTT
TRBJ2-4	-	TRBV19	TRBD1	CASSLRTGNIQYF	TGTGCCAGTAGTCTCCGGACAGGGAACATTCAGTACTTC
TRBJ2-7	-	TRBV14	TRBD1	CASSQRGQGSSYEQYF	TGTGCCAGCAGCCAACGGGGACAGGGGTCTTCCTACGAGCAGTACTTC
TRBJ2-1	-	TRBV7-2	TRBD2	CASRISLGRGYNEQFF	TGTGCCAGCAGAATTAGCCTGGGGCGGGGGTACAATGAGCAGTTCTTC
TRBJ1-2	-	TRBV19	-	CASSSNPRGGYGYTF	TGTGCCAGTAGTTCCAACCCCCGCGGCGGGTATGGCTACACCTTC
TRBJ1-5	-	TRBV27	TRBD1	CASRLLGQSNQPQHF	TGTGCCAGCCGATTACTGGGACAGAGCAATCAGCCCCAGCATTTT
TRBJ2-1	-	TRBV27	TRBD2	CASSWREGHNEQFF	TGTGCCAGCAGTTGGCGGGAGGGCCACAATGAGCAGTTCTTC
TRBJ2-4	once	TRBV30	TRBD1	CAFSGGAGNIQYF	TGTGCCTTCTCAGGGGGCGCTGGGAACATTCAGTACTTC
TRBJ1-1	-	TRBV3-1/TRBV3-2	-	CASSQEGRGPRRVAEAFF	TGTGCCAGCAGCCAAGAAGGCAGGGGACCCAGAAGAGTGGCTGAAGCTTTCTTT
TRBJ1-1	once	TRBV9	-	CASSVEKVTGKAFF	TGTGCCAGCAGCGTAGAGAAGGTTACGGGAAAAGCTTTCTTT
TRBJ2-5	-	TRBV25-1	TRBD1	CASSLGDRYFRKETQYF	TGTGCCAGCAGTCTCGGGGACAGGTATTTCCGTAAGGAGACCCAGTACTTC
TRBJ2-7	-	TRBV18	TRBD2	CASSEGTKSSEQYF	TGTGCCAGCTCAGAGGGGACTAAATCCTCAGAGCAGTACTTC
TRBJ2-4	-	TRBV6-5	TRBD2	CASSTGGRDENF	TGTGCCAGCAGTACCGGAGGGAGGGACGAAAACTTC
TRBJ1-2	-	TRBV2	-	CASSARPGYGYTF	TGTGCCAGCAGTGCCCGACCTGGCTATGGCTACACCTTC
TRBJ1-1	-	TRBV11-2	TRBD1	CASSLQGNEAFF	TGTGCCAGCAGTTTACAGGGGAATGAAGCTTTCTTT
TRBJ2-7	-	TRBV19	TRBD2	CASSIKAGGYEQYF	TGTGCCAGTAGTATCAAAGCGGGAGGTTACGAGCAGTACTTC
TRBJ2-1	once	TRBV20-1	-	CSTGRDNEQFF	TGCAGTACCGGACGGGACAATGAGCAGTTCTTC
TRBJ2-2	-	TRBV2	TRBD1	CASSEDPTGGLVSGELFF	TGTGCCAGCAGTGAAGATCCGACAGGGGGCCTTGTGAGCGGGGAGCTGTTTTTT
TRBJ2-1	-	TRBV2	-	CATSSWGINNEQFF	TGTGCCACTAGCTCCTGGGGGATAAACAATGAGCAGTTCTTC